This T cell receptor beta chain was sequenced in a study of blood T cell repertoires in COVID-19. At the level of the study: The United States, Italy and Spain provided the acute and convalescent COVID-19 samples. Sources were T cells, B-cell-depleted T cells, or PBMCs; the material itself was cDNA or gDNA.

How the authors handled the data: Using reference gene primer amplification, nucleated cell counts were estimated. Method: immunoSEQ multiplex PCR; TCRdb's copy keeps in-frame clones and lacks some. D and trimming were read from the DNA, whereas the V and J calls and clone size are those reported in that table. The sample includes roughly 150,000 clones, about four fifths of them seen just once. V dropped 7 bases and J dropped 8; count of bases not matched to a gene: 7. The CDR3 has 11 residues. Germline-derived CDR1 and CDR2 are SQVTM and ANQGSEA. This TCR derives from a woman at least 80 years old with acute or convalescent COVID-19. The chain combines TRBV29-1 with TRBJ1-2; 7 positions agree with TRBD1. The sequencing sample was made of peripheral blood. CDR3 protein: CSAGDSAGYTF. In nucleotides, the CDR3 is TGCAGCGCTGGGGACAGCGCGGGCTACACCTTC.